This T cell receptor beta chain was identified in a study of regulatory T cells in long-lasting Graves disease. The time point was: persistent/refractory GD, antithyroid drugs over 5 years with positive TRAb. PBMC RNA was the source of the TCR library. The authors drew 8.5 to 9 milliliters of peripheral blood into EDTA tubes. Trimming took 10 bases from V and 5 from J; bases not matched to a gene: 11. Per the germline V gene, CDR1 is ENHRY and CDR2 is SYGVKD. This CDR3 is 15 amino acids long. Relying on iRepertoire HTBI primers and Arm-PCR of CDR3 regions, the team built TCR beta libraries. One entry per CDR3 protein, called by TCRdb with MiXCR from the multiplex PCR reads. The sample lists roughly 400,000 distinct CDR3 sequences; more than 20% were seen once.

Sequences were derived from peripheral blood mononuclear cells (PBMCs), sampled when the disease was refractory, from a patient treated with antithyroid drugs. This chain connects TRBV10-3 to TRBJ1-6; 7 nucleotides align to TRBD1. This sequence originates from a female donor with Graves disease. CDR3 DNA sequence: TGTGCCACCCGGGGACAGTCCCTTGATAATTCACCCCTCCACTTT. Translation: CATRGQSLDNSPLHF.